The clone carrying this T cell receptor (beta chain) came up a few times. Its antigen is unidentified. Unique molecular identifiers were added to individual cDNA molecules. TCRdb called the 5' RACE reads again in MiXCR, with one record for every CDR3 protein. The data hold over 50,000 distinct CDR3 sequences, with more than 12% observed a single time. These data originate in a study of early T cells in non-severe SARS-CoV-2 infection. As for the study in general: With bulk RNA from unsorted whole blood as input, sequencing yielded unpaired chains.

The germline V and J ends were trimmed by 5 bases and 2 bases, with 10 bases remaining between them. Germline V gene sequence: CDR1 DFQATT, CDR2 SNEGSKA (reference sequence). The CDR3 runs to 12 residues. Study-wide points: VDJdb matching favored anti-spike CD8 responses, missing private and CD4 specificities.

V and J are TRBV20-1 and TRBJ2-7; D is ambiguous. The material sequenced was whole blood, taken at baseline. The clonotype was recovered from an adult who was a healthcare worker with PCR-confirmed SARS-CoV-2 infection or an uninfected control (not recorded which). The CDR3 sequence: CSAVLPAYEQYF. The CDR3 DNA sequence: TGCAGTGCTGTACTACCCGCCTACGAGCAGTACTTC.